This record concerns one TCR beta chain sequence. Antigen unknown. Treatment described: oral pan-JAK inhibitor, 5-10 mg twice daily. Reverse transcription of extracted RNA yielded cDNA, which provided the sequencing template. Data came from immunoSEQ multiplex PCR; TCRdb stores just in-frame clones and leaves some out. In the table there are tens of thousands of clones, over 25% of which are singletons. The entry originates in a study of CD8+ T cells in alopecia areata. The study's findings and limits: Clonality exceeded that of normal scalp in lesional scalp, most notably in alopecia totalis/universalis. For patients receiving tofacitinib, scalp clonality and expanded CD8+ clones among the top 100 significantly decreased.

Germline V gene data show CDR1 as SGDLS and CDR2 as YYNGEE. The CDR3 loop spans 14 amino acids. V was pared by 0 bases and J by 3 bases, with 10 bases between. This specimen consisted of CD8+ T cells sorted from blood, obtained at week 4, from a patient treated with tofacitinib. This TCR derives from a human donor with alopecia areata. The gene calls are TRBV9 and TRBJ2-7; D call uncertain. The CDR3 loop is CASSVESSYYEQYF. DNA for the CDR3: TGTGCCAGCAGCGTAGAATCTAGTTACTACGAGCAGTACTTC.